The 18 T cell receptor beta chains in this list originate from one sample, sequenced in a study of Ad26.COV2.S vaccination and SARS-CoV-2 variants. Produced via immunoSEQ multiplex PCR; TCRdb's table is partial and in-frame only. The sample lists more than 250,000 clones, around 87% occurring once. Treatment noted: roughly 19 received Ad26.COV2.S at low or high dose, single or two shots; roughly 5 received placebo; per-sample allocation not given. Day 63 following the first vaccine or placebo injection was when the samples were taken. This specimen was peripheral blood, taken in a trial of Ad26.COV2.S vaccine versus placebo. The receptors stem from a person aged 18-65 years who received the Ad26.COV2.S COVID-19 vaccine or a placebo.

The chain couples TRBV5-8 to TRBJ2-1; the D is unclear. This CDR3 has 14 residues. Germline assignment: CDR1 SGHTS and CDR2 YDEGEE. V was cut by 1 base and J by 4 bases, with 9 bases left in between. CDR3 in DNA: TGTGCCAGCAGCTTGTACAGAATTTACAATGAGCAGTTCTTC. This codes for CASSLYRIYNEQFF.

The rearrangement uses TRBV20-1 and TRBJ1-5, with a tentative D call TRBD1 (6 bases). The CDR3 covers 12 residues. Deletions cut 3 bases from V and 5 bases from J, with 8 bases between. CDR1 and CDR2 from the germline V gene are DFQATT and SNEGSKA (reference sequence). CDR3 bases: TGCAGTGCTAGTAGGGGGGATCAGCCCCAGCATTTT. Its protein is CSASRGDQPQHF.

The chain uses TRBV5-6 and TRBJ1-4; D might be TRBD1 (5 bases). Trimming took 1 base from V and 6 from J, leaving 10 bases between them. Germline CDR1 reads SGHDT; CDR2 reads YYEEEE. CDR3 length: 14 amino acids. DNA for the CDR3: TGTGCCAGCAGCTTGTCAGGGTACGATGAAAAACTGTTTTTT. Protein sequence: CASSLSGYDEKLFF.

This rearrangement joins TRBV4-1 to TRBJ1-1, with no clear D. The CDR3 totals 14 residues. CDR1 MGHRA and CDR2 YSYEKL come from the germline V gene. Trimming removed 0 bases from V and 6 bases from J, with 11 bases in between. CDR3 coding DNA: TGCGCCAGCAGCCAAGATCCGGGTCGGGCTGAAGCTTTCTTT. Residues: CASSQDPGRAEAFF.

The chain is built from TRBV7-9 and TRBJ1-6; 10 bases are a match to TRBD1. The CDR3 is 16 amino acids. J was trimmed by 4 bases and V by 6 bases; bases with no gene match: 6. From germline, CDR1 is SEHNR and CDR2 FQNEAQ (reference sequence). The CDR3 bases are TGTGCCAGCAGGCGACAGGGGGCTCAATATAATTCACCCCTCCACTTT. Residues: CASRRQGAQYNSPLHF.

This chain links TRBV7-9 with TRBJ2-3, with a tentative D call TRBD1 (6 bases). Trimming pared 0 bases from V and 5 bases from J, leaving 12 bases between. This CDR3 spans 15 amino acids. In germline, CDR1 is SEHNR, CDR2 FQNEAQ (reference sequence). CDR3 DNA sequence: TGTGCCAGCAGCTTAGCGGCAGCAGGGGAAGATACGCAGTATTTT. Protein: CASSLAAAGEDTQYF.

The chain combines TRBV27 with TRBJ1-2, with TRBD1 matching over 7 bases. This CDR3 spans 15 amino acids. Germline trimming cut 3 bases from V and 5 bases from J; bases unmatched to any gene: 9. The germline gives CDR1 MNHEY, CDR2 SMNVEV (reference sequence). CDR3 amino acids: CASSLDRTGLYGYTF. CDR3 in DNA: TGTGCCAGCAGTTTGGACAGGACAGGCCTTTATGGCTACACCTTC.

V is TRBV3-1 (or the pseudogene TRBV3-2) and J is TRBJ1-2; 7 positions match TRBD1. The trim removed 1 base at V and 3 bases at J, leaving 5 bases unmatched. Per germline, CDR1 LGHDT and CDR2 YNNKEL (reference sequence). The CDR3 loop spans 15 amino acids. Here the CDR3 reads CASSQGDSYYYGYTF. The CDR3 region has the DNA TGTGCCAGCAGCCAAGGGGACAGTTACTACTATGGCTACACCTTC.

This chain connects TRBV7-2 to TRBJ2-3; 8 positions agree with TRBD2. Unmatched junction bases numbered 7, after V lost 3 bases and J lost 2 bases. Germline V gene data show CDR1 as SGHTA and CDR2 as FQGNSA. CDR3 size: 16 residues. The CDR3 here is CASSFRTGGHTDTQYF. Here the CDR3 DNA reads TGTGCCAGCAGCTTCAGAACGGGAGGGCACACAGATACGCAGTATTTT.

This CDR3 reads CASSLQGSSEAFF. CDR3 nucleotides: TGTGCCAGCAGCTTACAGGGGTCCTCTGAAGCTTTCTTT. The chain has TRBV5-5 and TRBJ1-1, with TRBD1 matching over 7 bases. CDR3 length: 13 residues. With 2 bases clipped from V and 6 bases from J, the junction kept 4 bases outside the gene matches. CDR1 and CDR2 (germline): SGHKS, YYEKEE (reference sequence).

Remarks on this clone: The junction departs from germline at one end; a sequencing error may be responsible. The J gene is TRBJ2-5, the V gene TRBV7-2, with 9 positions matching TRBD2. Per the germline V gene, CDR1 is SGHTA and CDR2 is FQGNSA. The CDR3 totals 14 residues. The CDR3 sequence: CASSPGRREGTEHF. The CDR3 nucleotides read TGTGCCAGCAGCCCGGGTCGGCGGGAGGGTACCGAACACTTC.

The rearrangement links TRBV7-9 to TRBJ1-1; 7 nucleotides line up with TRBD1. Germline V gives CDR1 SEHNR, CDR2 FQNEAQ (reference sequence). The CDR3 is 15 residues long. V dropped 5 bases and J dropped 4; count of bases not matched to a gene: 10. CDR3 bases: TGTGCCAGCAGCCCTCACCGACAGGGAGGCACTGAAGCTTTCTTT. Protein: CASSPHRQGGTEAFF.

Note on this clone: This CDR3 is also generated by other DNA sequences in the sample. The chain has TRBV5-1 and TRBJ2-6; unclear D gene. V lost 0 bases and J lost 0, with 4 bases in between. Looked up from germline, CDR1 is SGHRS and CDR2 is YFSETQ. The CDR3 runs to 15 residues. The CDR3 bases are TGCGCCAGCAGCTTGGGCTCCTCTGGGGCCAACGTCCTGACTTTC. This translates into CASSLGSSGANVLTF.

The chain is built from TRBV29-1 and TRBJ2-7; D uncertain. Trimming cost V 2 bases and J 3 bases, with 8 bases left between them. Germline V gene lookup returns CDR1 SQVTM and CDR2 ANQGSEA. The CDR3 runs 12 residues. CDR3 sequence reads: CSVELSGYEQYF. The CDR3, as DNA: TGCAGCGTTGAACTGTCGGGCTACGAGCAGTACTTC.

The gene calls are TRBV6-5 and TRBJ1-1; 9 nucleotides line up with TRBD1. This CDR3 region has 15 residues. The V gene end was trimmed by 6 bases and the J gene end by 2 bases; junction bases not matched to a gene: 7. CDR1 and CDR2 from the germline V gene are MNHEY and SVGAGI. DNA for the CDR3: TGTGCCAGCAGGTTACAGGGGGCTGGAAACACTGAAGCTTTCTTT. Translated, it gives CASRLQGAGNTEAFF.

This clone has a handful of counts. V and J are TRBV3-1 (or the pseudogene TRBV3-2) and TRBJ1-5; the D gene is possibly TRBD1 (6 bases). The germline gives CDR1 LGHDT, CDR2 YNNKEL (reference sequence). This CDR3 is 14 amino acids long. The V end lost 5 bases, the J end lost 6 bases, and 14 bases lay between the germline ends. For the CDR3, the DNA is TGTGCCAGCAGCGGGGGCAGGGGTGGTCAGCCCCAGCATTTT. Protein: CASSGGRGGQPQHF.

The chain carries TRBV4-2 and TRBJ2-1, with 15 bases identical to TRBD2. CDR3 length: 18 residues. Germline CDR1 is LGHNA and CDR2 is YNFKEQ. V was pared by 3 bases and J by 4 bases, with 7 bases of the junction left unmatched. This chain's CDR3 is CASSQGGLAGGPYNEQFF. CDR3 sequence (DNA): TGTGCCAGCAGCCAGGGAGGACTAGCGGGGGGGCCTTACAATGAGCAGTTCTTC.

A word on this clone: At one end, the junction sequence differs from germline, possibly due to a read error. V usage is TRBV7-7 and J usage is TRBJ1-1; D might be TRBD1 (6 bases). The CDR3 has 15 residues. CDR1 SSHAT and CDR2 FNYEAQ come from the germline V gene (reference sequence). CDR3 protein: CASSPGGRGNTEAFF. As DNA, the CDR3 is TGTGCTAGCAGCCCGGGGGGGCGCGGGAACACTGAAGCTTTCTTT.